This TCR beta chain originates from a study of PD-1 and CTLA-4 blockade in melanoma. Produced via immunoSEQ multiplex PCR; TCRdb's table is partial and in-frame only. The table has 15,000 to 20,000 clones, roughly two thirds seen once. Trimming shortened V by 6 bases and J by 2 bases, and 16 bases separated the two germline ends. The germline gives CDR1 MNHEY, CDR2 SVGAGI. This CDR3 has 15 amino acids. This clone has only a few counts. The origin of this receptor is a human donor with melanoma. Specimen: CD8+ T cells from peripheral blood, collected before anti-PD-1 treatment. V gene TRBV6-5 combines with J gene TRBJ1-2; D not resolved. This CDR3 reads CASSPLTIRNYGYTF. Written as DNA, the CDR3 is TGTGCCAGCAGCCCCTTGACAATCCGGAACTATGGCTACACCTTC.